This entry features one T cell receptor beta chain sequence. The antigen is unknown. The data were taken from a study of shared clonotypes between healthy human individuals. The study, taken as a whole, reports: There were few donors, and this limited the genetic and exposure-history diversity represented.

This CDR3 is 13 amino acids long. Trimming took 3 bases from V and 6 from J, leaving 12 bases between them. In germline, CDR1 is SEHNR, CDR2 FQNEAQ (reference sequence). Deep-level settings were used for running the assay. Ten immunoSEQ deep assay plates served to sequence unsorted PBMC DNA. Data came from immunoSEQ multiplex PCR; TCRdb stores just in-frame clones and leaves some out. The sample records about 470,000 clones, about four fifths being singletons. V usage is TRBV7-9 and J usage is TRBJ2-7, with no clear D. The sequence was collected from a woman aged 40 to 55 in good health. Some clones in this sample may be carry-over from other donors' samples. Sequencing input: PBMCs. CDR3 in DNA: TGTGCCAGCAGCTTTGGCCCAACCGGCGAGCAGTACTTC. It encodes CASSFGPTGEQYF.